Below, 9 T cell receptor beta chains from the same sample are listed, as sequenced in a study of early T cells in non-severe SARS-CoV-2 infection. Each CDR3 protein is one row after TCRdb ran MiXCR on the 5' RACE reads. The table records more than 95,000 distinct CDR3 sequences, around a sixth of them present only once. Sequenced: whole blood. These TCRs come from an adult who was a healthcare worker with PCR-confirmed SARS-CoV-2 infection or an uninfected control (not recorded which).

This clonotype was seen more than once but under ten times. The V and J genes are TRBV6-2 or TRBV6-3 and TRBJ1-5; possibly TRBD1 for D (5 bases). V lost 6 bases and J lost 0, with 12 bases in between. There are 15 residues in the CDR3. Germline CDR1 is MNHEY and CDR2 is SVGEGT. CDR3 nucleotide sequence: TGTGCCAGCAGCTCCCGGGGGGTTAGCAATCAGCCCCAGCATTTT. Amino acid sequence: CASSSRGVSNQPQHF.

In this sample, this clonotype turned up a few times. The chain uses TRBV13 and TRBJ1-2; a weak D match, TRBD1 (6 bases). V dropped 6 bases and J dropped 5 bases, with 13 bases sitting between them. The CDR3 is 13 amino acids. Germline CDR1 reads PRHDT; CDR2 reads FYEKMQ (reference sequence). Here the CDR3 reads CASRRAGVYGYTF. The CDR3 DNA reads TGTGCCAGCAGGAGGGCAGGGGTTTATGGCTACACCTTC.

This clonotype was counted ten times or more. The chain links TRBV29-1 to TRBJ2-3; D uncertain. From germline, CDR1 is SQVTM and CDR2 ANQGSEA. The CDR3 consists of 15 residues. Deletions cut 3 bases from V and 0 bases from J, with 13 bases between. The CDR3 spells CSVDARRTSTDTQYF. CDR3 DNA: TGCAGCGTTGATGCTAGACGAACTAGCACAGATACGCAGTATTTT.

Concerning this clonotype itself: With a much larger clone just one base away, this may be a read error. Since the CDR3 does not end with the conserved phenylalanine or tryptophan, this likely comes from a read error. The chain employs TRBV12-3 or TRBV12-4 and TRBJ2-7, with D unclear. Trimming took 5 bases from V and 7 from J, leaving 12 bases between them. This CDR3 contains 12 residues. The CDR3 nucleotides read TGTGCCAGCAGTGTGAGTCCTAGTGAGCAGTACATC. Amino acids: CASSVSPSEQYI.

This clonotype was counted a few times. This chain uses TRBV28 with TRBJ1-5; 9 nucleotides line up with TRBD1. Trimming took 6 bases from V and 3 from J; bases not matched to a gene: 6. The germline V gene encodes CDR1 MDHEN and CDR2 SYDVKM. CDR3 length equals 15 residues. The CDR3 region is CASRRDRDDNQPQHF. In DNA form, the CDR3 reads TGTGCCAGCAGGAGGGACAGGGATGACAATCAGCCCCAGCATTTT.

This rearrangement joins TRBV7-9 to TRBJ2-5; 7 positions agree with TRBD1. Germline V gives CDR1 SEHNR, CDR2 FQNEAQ (reference sequence). Trimming at V came to 5 bases and at J to 3 bases, leaving 6 bases not matched to a gene. CDR3 size: 14 residues. The CDR3 is CASSPTGKKETQYF. The CDR3 DNA sequence: TGTGCCAGCAGCCCGACAGGGAAAAAAGAGACCCAGTACTTC.

V is TRBV4-2 and J is TRBJ1-1; D is unclear. From germline, CDR1 is LGHNA and CDR2 YNFKEQ. CDR3 length: 12 residues. Trimming pared 1 base from V and 7 bases from J, leaving 7 bases between. CDR3 DNA: TGTGCCAGCAGCCAAGTTATAGATGAAGCTTTCTTT. This codes for CASSQVIDEAFF.

The gene calls are TRBV19 and TRBJ2-1; D may be TRBD1 (6 bases). V was clipped by 6 bases and J by 4 bases, with 16 bases between them. The length of the CDR3 is 15 residues. CDR1 LNHDA and CDR2 SQIVND come from the germline V gene (reference sequence). CDR3 sequence (DNA): TGTGCCAGTAGGGGGGCTTCCGGGCCTTACAATGAGCAGTTCTTC. Amino acid sequence: CASRGASGPYNEQFF.

This clonotype has at least ten counts. The chain carries TRBV12-5 and TRBJ1-5; no definite D call. V was clipped by 6 bases and J by 0 bases, with 12 bases between them. The CDR3 is 15 residues long. Germline assignment: CDR1 LGHNT and CDR2 FRNRAP. Here the CDR3 DNA reads TGTGCTAGTGGAGACTCGAATTATAGCAATCAGCCCCAGCATTTT. Its protein is CASGDSNYSNQPQHF.